This T cell receptor beta chain was documented in a study of T cells in Graves' hyperthyroidism and ophthalmopathy. Study background: At the time of initial diagnosis and before any treatment, peripheral blood was collected.

Amplified TCR beta CDR3 regions came from RNA transcripts. The study used the HTBI primer set for a first-round RT-PCR of the TCR CDR3. Using its own MiXCR run on the multiplex PCR reads, TCRdb lists one record per CDR3 protein. The table has approximately 700,000 distinct CDR3 sequences, roughly 17% seen once. In this sample, this clonotype turned up many times. The study enrolled patients aged 18 to 65 with newly diagnosed hyperthyroidism of under 2 months' duration. Exclusions: uncontrolled infection, other autoimmune disease, pregnancy, lactation. Orbital computed tomography and thyroid ultrasound, together with serum TRAb and thyroxine and clinical symptoms, were used for diagnoses. V lost 0 bases and J lost 2, with 13 bases in between. The germline CDR1 and CDR2 sequences are SEHNR and FQNEAQ (reference sequence). The CDR3 has 16 residues.

The V call is TRBV7-9, the J call TRBJ2-5, with D possibly being TRBD1 or TRBD2 (5 bases each). Material: blood. The sequence was collected from a man aged 18 to 35 with Graves' hyperthyroidism. CDR3: CASSLALGTGQETQYF. The DNA of the CDR3 is TGTGCCAGCAGCTTAGCGTTAGGGACGGGACAAGAGACCCAGTACTTC.